This T cell receptor (beta chain) comes out of a study of beta chain features in type 1 diabetes. Whole-study findings and limits: Within patients, naive, central memory and Treg TCRB repertoires seemed more similar than within healthy donors. When VDJ junctions were examined, type 1 diabetes patients showed fewer insertions and more deletions.

Since all of the isolated RNA was reverse transcribed, expressed TCRB transcripts were what got sequenced. TCRdb keeps only in-frame clones here, not all; method: immunoSEQ multiplex PCR. Among 35,000 to 50,000 clones listed, about 50% were seen once. Blood was drawn once from each donor into heparinised tubes. The draws averaged approximately 110 mL. Germline values: CDR1 MGHRA, CDR2 YSYEKL. The CDR3 covers 13 residues. Trimming pared 0 bases from V and 5 bases from J, leaving 7 bases between. Notes on this clone: Its antigen is unknown.

V gene TRBV4-1 combines with J gene TRBJ2-5; D gene uncertain. The source is a woman in her 30s in good health. Source material: stem cell memory CD4+ T cells from blood. As DNA, the CDR3 is TGCGCCAGCAGCCAAGATAACTTTGAGACCCAGTACTTC. Its translation is CASSQDNFETQYF.